Below are 20 T cell receptor beta chains sequenced from a single sample in a study of T cell clonality in common variable immunodeficiency. Sequencing was performed with immunoSEQ multiplex PCR; in TCRdb, only in-frame clones are kept and a portion is missing. Singletons are absent from the sample, which has 35,000 or so clones. The material sequenced was peripheral blood mononuclear cells. These TCRs come from a person aged 18 to 70 in good health.

This clone was detected many times. The sequenced fragment ends 3 residues before the CDR3 boundary, so the rest is inferred from the germline J gene. This chain links TRBV5-6 with TRBJ2-4; D gene unclear. Germline loops: CDR1 SGHDT, CDR2 YYEEEE. The CDR3 runs 14 residues. V was clipped by 1 base and J by 8 bases, with 13 bases between them. The DNA read from the CDR3 is TGTGCCAGCAGCTTGTCAGGAGTTAGGGACATT. Amino acid sequence: CASSLSGVRDI. Given in full, the CDR3 is CASSLSGVRDIQYF.

There are many counts of this clone. Read coverage stops 3 residues before the CDR3 terminus; the germline J gene supplies the remainder. The rearrangement uses TRBV2 and TRBJ2-3; possibly TRBD2 for D (5 bases). Per germline, CDR1 SNHLY and CDR2 FYNNEI. The CDR3 loop spans 11 amino acids. The DNA read from the CDR3 is TGTGCCAGCAGTGCGGACTTAGCG. Amino acid sequence: CASSADLA. The whole CDR3 reads CASSADLAQYF.

This clone has a count of ten or more. The read terminates 3 residues before the CDR3 end, so the remaining end is supplied by the germline J gene. This rearrangement joins TRBV6-1 to TRBJ1-2, with a possible D match to TRBD1 (6 bases). The ends were cut back, 0 bases at V and 5 bases at J, with 13 bases in the middle. This CDR3 has 15 amino acids. Germline V gene sequence: CDR1 MNHNS, CDR2 SASEGT. CDR3 loop: CASSEALGGGYGYTF. CDR3 bases read: TGTGCCAGCAGTGAAGCGCTTGGGGGCGGATATGGC.

This clone occurred many times. With the read ending 3 residues before the CDR3 end, the germline J gene is used to fill in that end. V is TRBV10-2 and J is TRBJ1-5; D gene unclear. This CDR3 spans 13 amino acids. Germline lookup yields CDR1 WSHSY and CDR2 SAAADI. V gave up 6 bases and J gave up 7 bases, with 13 bases separating them. CDR3 sequence reads: CASSRHLYQPQHF. The sequenced part of the CDR3 DNA is TGCGCCAGCAGCCGACACCTCTACCAGCCC.

This clone has a count of ten or more. The sequenced fragment ends 3 residues before the CDR3 boundary, so the rest is inferred from the germline J gene. The chain uses TRBV7-6 and TRBJ1-2, with D maybe TRBD1 (5 bases). CDR3 length: 13 amino acids. Germline loops: CDR1 SGHVS, CDR2 FNYEAQ. Between the trimmed V and J ends, which lost 7 bases and 5 bases, there was a span of 14 bases. This CDR3 is CASISGVRYGYTF. CDR3 DNA (partial): TGTGCCAGCATTTCGGGGGTCAGGTATGGC.

At least ten counts were recorded for this clone. Coverage ceases 3 residues before the CDR3 finishes, and the germline J gene fills in the end. The chain combines TRBV7-2 with TRBJ1-3; the match to TRBD1 covers 7 bases. Per germline, CDR1 SGHTA and CDR2 FQGNSA. This CDR3 spans 14 amino acids. V shed 5 bases and J 2 bases; nucleotides not matched to a gene: 3. The CDR3 spells CASSLDRAGNTIYF. The covered CDR3 bases are TGTGCCAGCAGCCTAGACAGGGCTGGAAACACC.

Ten or more counts support this clone. The CDR3 here is CASSPGLAGGELFF. CDR3 bases read: TGTGCCAGTAGTCCGGGACTAGCGGGCGGGGAG. The J gene is TRBJ2-2, the V gene TRBV19, with TRBD2 identical over 12 bases. The sequence runs out 3 residues before the end of the CDR3; the remainder is reconstructed from the germline J gene. The CDR3 is 14 residues long. The germline gives CDR1 LNHDA, CDR2 SQIVND (reference sequence). Trimming cost V 5 bases and J 7 bases; bases outside gene matches: 2. The variable domain in full, with the rest retrieved from reference TRBV19 and TRBJ2-2, is DGGITQSPKYLFRKEGQNVTLSCEQNLNHDAMYWYRQDPGQGLRLIYYSQIVNDFQKGDIAEGYSVSREKKESFPLTVTSAQKNPTAFYLCASSPGLAGGELFFGEGSRLTVL.

This clone showed up many times. Read data end 3 residues before the CDR3 end; the end is taken from the germline J gene. The genes are TRBV7-8 and TRBJ2-7; weak D call: TRBD1 (6 bases). Between the trimmed V and J ends, which lost 7 bases and 4 bases, there was a span of 20 bases. CDR1 is SGHVS, CDR2 FQNEAQ, per germline. The length of the CDR3 is 15 residues. The part of the CDR3 DNA that was read is TGTGCCAGCACCTCCAGAAGCAGGGGAATTTACGAG. This codes for CASTSRSRGIYE. The whole CDR3 protein reads CASTSRSRGIYEQYF.

Ten or more counts support this clone. The CDR3 reads CASSQQPTGNYGYTF. CDR3 DNA, as far as it was read: TGCGCCAGCAGCCAACAACCGACAGGGAACTATGGC. The chain uses TRBV4-1 and TRBJ1-2; 7 bases line up with TRBD1. The sequence runs out 3 residues before the end of the CDR3; the remainder is reconstructed from the germline J gene. The CDR3 spans 15 residues. Per the germline V gene, CDR1 is MGHRA and CDR2 is YSYEKL. V shed 2 bases and J 2 bases; nucleotides not matched to a gene: 5.

This clone has ten or more counts. CDR3 DNA, as far as it was read: TGTGCCAGCAGCTTAAGAGGGCCCTACGAG. This gives the protein CASSLRGPYE. The whole CDR3 reads CASSLRGPYEQYF. The J gene is TRBJ2-7, the V gene TRBV7-9; TRBD2 might be the D (5 bases). The read halts 3 residues ahead of the CDR3 end, with the missing end drawn from the germline J gene. The CDR3 has 13 amino acids. The germline gives CDR1 SEHNR, CDR2 FQNEAQ (reference sequence). The V gene lost 2 bases and the J gene lost 2 bases, with 7 bases spanning the gap.

This clone was picked up many times. The observed sequence ends 3 residues before the CDR3 terminus, with the missing tail filled in from the germline J gene. V is TRBV12-3 or TRBV12-4 and J is TRBJ2-1, with 8 bases identical to TRBD2. V shed 7 bases and J 5 bases; nucleotides not matched to a gene: 10. This CDR3 spans 15 amino acids. This chain's CDR3 is CASKPGLGDHNEQFF. The sequenced part of the CDR3 DNA is TGTGCCAGCAAGCCGGGACTAGGGGACCACAATGAG.

This clone was seen repeatedly, ten times or more. Sequencing ends 3 residues short of the CDR3 end; the germline J gene provides the rest. The genes are TRBV4-1 and TRBJ2-3; 14 nucleotides align to TRBD2. This CDR3 has 16 residues. The V segment lost 3 bases and the J segment 6 bases; nucleotides outside the gene matches: 5. CDR1 is MGHRA, CDR2 YSYEKL, per germline. The chain's CDR3 is CASSHGTSGGSDTQYF. CDR3 DNA (partial): TGCGCCAGCAGCCACGGGACTAGCGGGGGTTCGGATACG.

This clone was found many times. The read falls 3 residues short of the CDR3 end, and the missing part is taken from the germline J gene. The chain recombines TRBV11-2 with TRBJ2-5; D is perhaps TRBD2 (6 bases). Germline values: CDR1 SGHAT, CDR2 FQNNGV. V dropped 8 bases and J dropped 3 bases, with 16 bases sitting between them. This CDR3 region has 14 residues. CDR3 bases read: TGTGCCAGCTTAGGAGGAGGGTATGAAGAGACC. It specifies CASLGGGYEET. The whole CDR3 protein reads CASLGGGYEETQYF.

Many counts were recorded for this clone. The CDR3 extends 3 residues past the end of the read, so its final part is completed from the germline J gene. J is TRBJ2-3 and V is TRBV19; no definite D call. CDR1 and CDR2 (germline): LNHDA, SQIVND (reference sequence). With 1 base removed from V and 6 bases from J, the gap between germline ends came to 14 bases. CDR3 length: 15 amino acids. CDR3 sequence: CASSIAVPYLDTQYF. The covered CDR3 bases are TGTGCCAGTAGTATAGCAGTCCCATATTTGGATACG.

This clone occurred many times. Sequencing ends 3 residues short of the CDR3 end; the germline J gene provides the rest. The gene calls are TRBV7-9 and TRBJ2-7; D unclear. V lost 5 bases, J lost 0 bases, and 8 bases lay in between. The CDR3 loop spans 13 amino acids. CDR1 and CDR2 from the germline V gene are SEHNR and FQNEAQ (reference sequence). The CDR3 bases that were read are TGTGCCAGCAGCATTACAGACTCCTACGAG. It codes for CASSITDSYE. The whole CDR3 is CASSITDSYEQYF.

This clone was counted many times. The read finishes 3 residues shy of the CDR3 end, and the germline J gene is used to complete it. The chain carries TRBV12-3 or TRBV12-4 and TRBJ2-7, with D unclear. This CDR3 is built from 10 residues. With 5 bases removed from V and 5 bases from J, the gap between germline ends came to 4 bases. The sequenced part of the CDR3 DNA is TGTGCCAGCAGTCCCGACGAG. Translating gives CASSPDE. The CDR3 in full is CASSPDEQYF.

This clone was detected ten times or more. The read comes to an end 3 residues before the CDR3 does, leaving the germline J gene to fill in the end. This chain connects TRBV20-1 to TRBJ1-5; maybe TRBD1 (5 bases). This CDR3 is built from 13 residues. Germline V CDR1 and CDR2: DFQATT, SNEGSKA (reference sequence). The ends were cut back, 3 bases at V and 7 bases at J, with 13 bases in the middle. The DNA read from the CDR3 is TGCAGTGCTAGCCCACAGGCCGGGCAGCCC. It yields the protein CSASPQAGQP. The entire CDR3 sequence reads CSASPQAGQPQHF.

This clone occurred many times. The read gets to within 3 residues of the CDR3 end, and the germline J gene fills in the rest. The V gene is TRBV19, the J gene TRBJ1-2; 12 bases fit TRBD1. Trimming cost V 7 bases and J 4 bases; bases outside gene matches: 7. The germline V gene encodes CDR1 LNHDA and CDR2 SQIVND (reference sequence). The CDR3 consists of 15 residues. The CDR3 protein is CASTRGTGGVYGYTF. The DNA read from the CDR3 is TGTGCCAGTACCAGAGGGACAGGGGGCGTCTATGGC.

This clone was detected many times. The CDR3 end is not reached by the read, which stops 3 residues before it; the germline J gene fills it in. The gene calls are TRBV20-1 and TRBJ2-3; 10 nucleotides match TRBD2. CDR3 length: 15 amino acids. Germline trimming cut 5 bases from V and 2 bases from J; bases unmatched to any gene: 7. In germline, CDR1 is DFQATT, CDR2 SNEGSKA (reference sequence). Incomplete CDR3 DNA: TGCAGTGCTGAGCGGGAGGGCCCGTTCACAGATACG. Its translation is CSAEREGPFTDT. The full CDR3 protein is CSAEREGPFTDTQYF.

This clone was found many times. The CDR3 end is not reached by the read, which stops 3 residues before it; the germline J gene fills it in. The J gene is TRBJ2-2, the V gene TRBV6-2 or TRBV6-3; TRBD1 matches 10 bases. J gave up 7 bases and V 7 bases, and 15 bases lay outside the gene matches. Germline values: CDR1 MNHEY, CDR2 SVGEGT. The CDR3 totals 17 residues. The sequenced part of the CDR3 DNA is TGTGCCAGCACCCCACCCGCCGGGACAGGGGAGGTCGGGGAG. It codes for CASTPPAGTGEVGE. The full CDR3 is CASTPPAGTGEVGELFF.